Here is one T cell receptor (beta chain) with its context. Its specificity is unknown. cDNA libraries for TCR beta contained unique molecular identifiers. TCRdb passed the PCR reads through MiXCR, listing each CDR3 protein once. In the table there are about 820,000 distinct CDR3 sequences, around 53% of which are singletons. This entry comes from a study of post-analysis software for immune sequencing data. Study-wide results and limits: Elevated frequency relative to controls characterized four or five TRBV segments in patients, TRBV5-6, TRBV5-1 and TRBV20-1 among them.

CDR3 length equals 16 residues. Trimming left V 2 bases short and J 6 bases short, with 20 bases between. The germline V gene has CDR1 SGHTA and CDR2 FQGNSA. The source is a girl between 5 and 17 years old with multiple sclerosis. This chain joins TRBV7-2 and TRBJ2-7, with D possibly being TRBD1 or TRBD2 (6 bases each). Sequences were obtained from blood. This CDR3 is CASSLFNRGRIGEQYF. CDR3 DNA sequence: TGTGCCAGCAGCTTATTTAACCGGGGGCGAATCGGCGAGCAGTACTTC. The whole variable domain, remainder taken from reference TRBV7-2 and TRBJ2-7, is GAGVSQSPSNKVTEKGKDVELRCDPISGHTALYWYRQSLGQGLEFLIYFQGNSAPDKSGLPSDRFSAERTGGSVSTLTIQRTQQEDSAVYLCASSLFNRGRIGEQYFGPGTRLTVT.